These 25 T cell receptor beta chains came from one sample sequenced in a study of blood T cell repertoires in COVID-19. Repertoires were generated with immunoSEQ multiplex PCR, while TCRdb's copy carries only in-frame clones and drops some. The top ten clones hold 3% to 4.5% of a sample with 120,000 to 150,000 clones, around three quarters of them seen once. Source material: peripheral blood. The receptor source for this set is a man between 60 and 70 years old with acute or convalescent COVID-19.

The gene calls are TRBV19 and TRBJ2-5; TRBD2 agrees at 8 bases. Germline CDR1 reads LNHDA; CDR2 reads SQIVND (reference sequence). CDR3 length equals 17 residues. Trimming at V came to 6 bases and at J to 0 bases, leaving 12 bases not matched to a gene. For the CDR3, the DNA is TGTGCCAGTAGCCGGTGGTCGGCTAGCGGGTACCAAGAGACCCAGTACTTC. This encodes CASSRWSASGYQETQYF. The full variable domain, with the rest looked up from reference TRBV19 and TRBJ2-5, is DGGITQSPKYLFRKEGQNVTLSCEQNLNHDAMYWYRQDPGQGLRLIYYSQIVNDFQKGDIAEGYSVSREKKESFPLTVTSAQKNPTAFYLCASSRWSASGYQETQYFGPGTRLLVL.

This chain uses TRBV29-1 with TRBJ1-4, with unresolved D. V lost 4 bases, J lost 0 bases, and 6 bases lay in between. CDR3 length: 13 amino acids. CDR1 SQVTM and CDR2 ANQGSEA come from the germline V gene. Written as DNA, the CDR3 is TGCAGCGTTGGGCAGGCAACTAATGAAAAACTGTTTTTT. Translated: CSVGQATNEKLFF.

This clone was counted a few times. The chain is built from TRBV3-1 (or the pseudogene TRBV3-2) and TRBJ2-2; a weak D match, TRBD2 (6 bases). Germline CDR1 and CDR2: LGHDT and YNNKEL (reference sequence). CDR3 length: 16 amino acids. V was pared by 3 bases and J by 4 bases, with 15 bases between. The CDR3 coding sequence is TGTGCCAGCAGCCATGGGGTAGCGGAGATCACCGGGGAGCTGTTTTTT. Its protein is CASSHGVAEITGELFF.

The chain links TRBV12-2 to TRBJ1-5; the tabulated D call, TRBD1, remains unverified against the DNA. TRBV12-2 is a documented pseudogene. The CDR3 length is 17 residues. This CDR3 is CASRPLPGQGGNQPQHF. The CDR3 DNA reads TGTGCAAGTCGCCCCCTTCCGGGACAGGGGGGCAATCAGCCCCAGCATTTT.

CDR3 coding DNA: TGTGCCAGCAGCTTTGGCGGGGGGGCCGGGGAGCTGTTTTTT. As protein: CASSFGGGAGELFF. V and J are TRBV11-2 and TRBJ2-2, with 9 nucleotides matching TRBD2. Looked up from germline, CDR1 is SGHAT and CDR2 is FQNNGV. The CDR3 consists of 14 residues. V lost 3 bases and J lost 6; bases outside the gene matches: 2.

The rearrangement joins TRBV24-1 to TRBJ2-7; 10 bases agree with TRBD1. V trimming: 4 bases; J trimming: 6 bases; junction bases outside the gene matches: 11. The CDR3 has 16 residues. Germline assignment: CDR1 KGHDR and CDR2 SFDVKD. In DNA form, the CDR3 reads TGTGCCACCAGTGACGAATCCGGGACAGGGGACTCCGAGCAGTACTTC. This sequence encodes CATSDESGTGDSEQYF.

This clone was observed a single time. CDR3 region: CALRESRETQYF. The CDR3 DNA is TGTGCCTTAAGAGAGTCCAGGGAGACCCAGTACTTC. V gene TRBV30 combines with J gene TRBJ2-5, with D unresolved. The CDR3 runs to 12 residues. The germline V and J ends were trimmed by 7 bases and 5 bases, with 14 bases remaining between them. Germline CDR1 and CDR2: GTSNPN and SVGIG (reference sequence).

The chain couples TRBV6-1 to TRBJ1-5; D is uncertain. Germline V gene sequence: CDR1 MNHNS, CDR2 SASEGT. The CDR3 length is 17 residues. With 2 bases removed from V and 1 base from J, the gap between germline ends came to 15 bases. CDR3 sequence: CASSEMLGLTSNQPQHF. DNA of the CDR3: TGTGCCAGCAGTGAAATGCTGGGTCTGACAAGCAATCAGCCCCAGCATTTT.

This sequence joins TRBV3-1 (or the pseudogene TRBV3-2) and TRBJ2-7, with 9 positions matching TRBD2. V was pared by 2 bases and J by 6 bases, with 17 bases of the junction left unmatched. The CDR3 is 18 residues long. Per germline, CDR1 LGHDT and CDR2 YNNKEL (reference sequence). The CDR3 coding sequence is TGTGCCAGCAGCCAACGCCCCGGACTAGCGACTTTTCTAAGCGAGCAGTACTTC. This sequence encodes CASSQRPGLATFLSEQYF.

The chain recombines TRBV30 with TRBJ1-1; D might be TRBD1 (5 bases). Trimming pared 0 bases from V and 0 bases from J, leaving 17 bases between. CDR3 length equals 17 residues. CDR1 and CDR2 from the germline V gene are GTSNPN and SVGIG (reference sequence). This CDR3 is CAWSVGARANLNTEAFF. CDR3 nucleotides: TGTGCCTGGAGTGTAGGGGCCAGGGCCAACCTGAACACTGAAGCTTTCTTT.

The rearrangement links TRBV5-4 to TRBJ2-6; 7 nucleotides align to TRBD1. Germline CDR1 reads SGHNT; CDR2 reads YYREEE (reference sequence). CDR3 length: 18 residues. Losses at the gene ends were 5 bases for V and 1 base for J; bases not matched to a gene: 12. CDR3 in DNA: TGTGCCAGCAGTACACCGGGACAGCTAACTTCTGGGGCCAACGTCCTGACTTTC. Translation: CASSTPGQLTSGANVLTF.

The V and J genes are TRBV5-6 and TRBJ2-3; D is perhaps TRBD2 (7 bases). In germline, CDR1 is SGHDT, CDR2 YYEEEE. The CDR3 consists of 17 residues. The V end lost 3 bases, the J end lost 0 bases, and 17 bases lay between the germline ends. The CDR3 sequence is CASSWGGGDPSTDTQYF. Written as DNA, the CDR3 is TGTGCCAGCAGCTGGGGGGGCGGGGACCCTAGCACAGATACGCAGTATTTT.

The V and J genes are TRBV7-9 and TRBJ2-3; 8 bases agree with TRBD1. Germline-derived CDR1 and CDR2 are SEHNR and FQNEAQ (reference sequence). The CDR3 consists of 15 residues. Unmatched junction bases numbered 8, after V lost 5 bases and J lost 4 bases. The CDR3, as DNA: TGTGCCAGCAGCCCAGACAGGGGTTGGTCAGATACGCAGTATTTT. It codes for CASSPDRGWSDTQYF.

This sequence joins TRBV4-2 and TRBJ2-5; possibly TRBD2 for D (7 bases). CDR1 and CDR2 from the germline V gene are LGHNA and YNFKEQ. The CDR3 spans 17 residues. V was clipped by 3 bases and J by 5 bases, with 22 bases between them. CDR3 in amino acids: CASSQDPVGGGGETQYF. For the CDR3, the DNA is TGTGCCAGCAGCCAGGACCCCGTTGGGGGGGGCGGGGAGACCCAGTACTTC.

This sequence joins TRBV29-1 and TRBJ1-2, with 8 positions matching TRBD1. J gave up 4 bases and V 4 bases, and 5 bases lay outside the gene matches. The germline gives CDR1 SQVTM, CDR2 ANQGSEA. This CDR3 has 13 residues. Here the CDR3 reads CSVAGTGFYGYTF. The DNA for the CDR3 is TGCAGCGTTGCCGGGACAGGTTTCTATGGCTACACCTTC.

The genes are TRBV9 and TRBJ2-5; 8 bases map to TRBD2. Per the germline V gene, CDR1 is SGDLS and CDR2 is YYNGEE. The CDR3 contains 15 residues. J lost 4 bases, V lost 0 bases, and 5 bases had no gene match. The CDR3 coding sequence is TGTGCCAGCAGCGTAGGAAGCGGGAGAGGAGAGACCCAGTACTTC. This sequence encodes CASSVGSGRGETQYF.

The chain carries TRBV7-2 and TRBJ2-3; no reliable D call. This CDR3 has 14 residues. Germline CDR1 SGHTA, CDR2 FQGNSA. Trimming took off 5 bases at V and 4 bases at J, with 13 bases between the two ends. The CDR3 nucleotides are TGTGCCAGCAGCCCTTTAGGCGGCGCAGATACGCAGTATTTT. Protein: CASSPLGGADTQYF.

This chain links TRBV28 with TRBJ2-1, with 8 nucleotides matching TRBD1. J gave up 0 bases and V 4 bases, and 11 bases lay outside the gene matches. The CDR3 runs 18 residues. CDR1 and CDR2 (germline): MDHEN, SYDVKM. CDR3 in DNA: TGTGCCAGCAGTTCCCTGGGGACAGGCCATGGCTCCTACAATGAGCAGTTCTTC. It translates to CASSSLGTGHGSYNEQFF.

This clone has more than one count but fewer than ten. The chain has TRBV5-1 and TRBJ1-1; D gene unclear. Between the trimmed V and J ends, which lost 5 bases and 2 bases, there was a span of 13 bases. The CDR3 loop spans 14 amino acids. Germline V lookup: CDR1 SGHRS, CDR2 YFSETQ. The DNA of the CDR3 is TGCGCCAGCAGGGAGGCCAGCTTTAACACTGAAGCTTTCTTT. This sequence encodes CASREASFNTEAFF. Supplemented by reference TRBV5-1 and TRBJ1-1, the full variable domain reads KAGVTQTPRYLIKTRGQQVTLSCSPISGHRSVSWYQQTPGQGLQFLFEYFSETQRNKGNFPGRFSGRQFSNSRSEMNVSTLELGDSALYLCASREASFNTEAFFGQGTRLTVV.

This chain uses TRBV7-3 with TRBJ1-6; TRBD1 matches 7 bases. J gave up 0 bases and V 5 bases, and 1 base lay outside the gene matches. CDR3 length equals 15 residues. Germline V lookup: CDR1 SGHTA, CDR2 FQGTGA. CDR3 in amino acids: CASSRDSSYNSPLHF. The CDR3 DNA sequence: TGTGCCAGCAGCCGGGACAGCTCCTATAATTCACCCCTCCACTTT.

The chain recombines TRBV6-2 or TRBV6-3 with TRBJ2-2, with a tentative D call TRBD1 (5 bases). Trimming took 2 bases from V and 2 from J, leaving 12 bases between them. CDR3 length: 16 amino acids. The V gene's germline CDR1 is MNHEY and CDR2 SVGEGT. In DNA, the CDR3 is TGTGCCAGCAGTTACGTAGGGGTTACTAACACCGGGGAGCTGTTTTTT. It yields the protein CASSYVGVTNTGELFF.

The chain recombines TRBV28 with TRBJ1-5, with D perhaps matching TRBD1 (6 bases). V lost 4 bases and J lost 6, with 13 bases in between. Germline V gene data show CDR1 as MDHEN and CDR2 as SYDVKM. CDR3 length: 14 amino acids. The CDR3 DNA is TGTGCCAGCAGTTCGACTACAGGGAGTCAGCCCCAGCATTTT. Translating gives CASSSTTGSQPQHF.

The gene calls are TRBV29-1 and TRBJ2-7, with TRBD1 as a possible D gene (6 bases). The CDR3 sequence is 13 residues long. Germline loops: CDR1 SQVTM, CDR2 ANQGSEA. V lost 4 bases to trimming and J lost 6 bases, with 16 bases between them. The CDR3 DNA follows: TGCAGCGTTGGGGGGACACTCTCGTCCGAGCAGTACTTC. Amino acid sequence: CSVGGTLSSEQYF.

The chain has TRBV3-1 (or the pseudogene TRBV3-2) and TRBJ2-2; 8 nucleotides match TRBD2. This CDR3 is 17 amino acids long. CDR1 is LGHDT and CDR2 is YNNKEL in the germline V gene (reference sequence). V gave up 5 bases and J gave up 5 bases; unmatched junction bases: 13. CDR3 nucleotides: TGTGCCAGCAGCGCTGGCGCGGGCCGCGGGGGGACCGGGGAGCTGTTTTTT. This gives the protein CASSAGAGRGGTGELFF.

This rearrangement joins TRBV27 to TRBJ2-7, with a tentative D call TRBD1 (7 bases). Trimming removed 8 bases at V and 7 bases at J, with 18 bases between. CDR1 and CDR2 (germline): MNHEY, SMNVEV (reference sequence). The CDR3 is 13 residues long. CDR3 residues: CASSPGGPREQYF. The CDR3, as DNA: TGTGCCAGCTCTCCAGGGGGGCCGAGGGAGCAGTACTTC.